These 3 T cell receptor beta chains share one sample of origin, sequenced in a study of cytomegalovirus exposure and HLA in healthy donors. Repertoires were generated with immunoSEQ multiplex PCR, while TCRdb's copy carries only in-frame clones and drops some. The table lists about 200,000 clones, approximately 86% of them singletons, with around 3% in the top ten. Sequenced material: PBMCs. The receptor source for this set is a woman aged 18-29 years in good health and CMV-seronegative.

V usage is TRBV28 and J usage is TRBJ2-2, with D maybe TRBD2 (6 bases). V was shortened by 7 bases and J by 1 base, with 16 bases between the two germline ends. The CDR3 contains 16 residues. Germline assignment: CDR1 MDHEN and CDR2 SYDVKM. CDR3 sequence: CASTGWGGRNTGELFF. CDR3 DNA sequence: TGTGCCAGCACGGGATGGGGAGGAAGGAACACCGGGGAGCTGTTTTTT.

The CDR3 is CASRGGSNEQFF. CDR3 sequence (DNA): TGTGCCAGCCGGGGGGGGAGCAATGAGCAGTTCTTC. The chain has TRBV28 and TRBJ2-1; TRBD2 matches 8 bases. The V segment lost 8 bases and the J segment 6 bases; nucleotides outside the gene matches: 3. This CDR3 comprises 12 residues. The germline CDR1 and CDR2 sequences are MDHEN and SYDVKM.

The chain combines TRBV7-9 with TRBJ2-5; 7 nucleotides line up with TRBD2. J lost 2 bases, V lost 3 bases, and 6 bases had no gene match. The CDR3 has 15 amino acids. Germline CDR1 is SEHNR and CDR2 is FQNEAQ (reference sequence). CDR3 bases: TGTGCCAGCAGCTTCAGTGGCGGGAGACAAGAGACCCAGTACTTC. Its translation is CASSFSGGRQETQYF.